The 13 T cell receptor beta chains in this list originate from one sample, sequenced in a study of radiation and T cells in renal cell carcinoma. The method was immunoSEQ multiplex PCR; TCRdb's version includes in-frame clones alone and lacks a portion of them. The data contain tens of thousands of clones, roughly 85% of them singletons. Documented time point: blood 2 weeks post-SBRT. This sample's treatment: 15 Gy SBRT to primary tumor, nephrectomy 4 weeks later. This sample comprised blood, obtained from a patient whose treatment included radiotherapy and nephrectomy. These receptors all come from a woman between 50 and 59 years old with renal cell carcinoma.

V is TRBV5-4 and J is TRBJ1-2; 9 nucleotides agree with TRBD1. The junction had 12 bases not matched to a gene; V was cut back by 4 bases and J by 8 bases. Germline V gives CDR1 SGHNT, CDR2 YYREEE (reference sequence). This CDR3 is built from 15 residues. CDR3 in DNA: TGTGCCAGCAGCGGATCTAGGACAGGGGATCGGGGCTACACCTTC. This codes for CASSGSRTGDRGYTF.

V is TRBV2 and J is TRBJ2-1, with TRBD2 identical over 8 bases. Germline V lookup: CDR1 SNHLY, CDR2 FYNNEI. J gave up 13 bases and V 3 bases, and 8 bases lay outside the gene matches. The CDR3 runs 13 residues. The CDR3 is CASSEMNGGAQFF. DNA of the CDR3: TGTGCCAGCAGTGAGATGAACGGGGGGGCACAGTTCTTC.

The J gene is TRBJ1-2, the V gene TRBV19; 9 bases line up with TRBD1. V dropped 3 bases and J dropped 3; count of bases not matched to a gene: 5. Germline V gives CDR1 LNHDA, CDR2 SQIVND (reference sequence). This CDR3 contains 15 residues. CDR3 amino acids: CASSITGGEHYGYTF. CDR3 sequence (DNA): TGTGCCAGTAGTATTACAGGGGGCGAGCACTATGGCTACACCTTC.

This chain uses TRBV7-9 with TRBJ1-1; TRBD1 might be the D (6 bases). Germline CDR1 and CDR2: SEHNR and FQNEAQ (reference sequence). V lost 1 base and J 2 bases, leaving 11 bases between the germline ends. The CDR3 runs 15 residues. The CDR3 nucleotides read TGTGCCAGCAGCTTAGAAGGGACACAAAACACTGAAGCTTTCTTT. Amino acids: CASSLEGTQNTEAFF.

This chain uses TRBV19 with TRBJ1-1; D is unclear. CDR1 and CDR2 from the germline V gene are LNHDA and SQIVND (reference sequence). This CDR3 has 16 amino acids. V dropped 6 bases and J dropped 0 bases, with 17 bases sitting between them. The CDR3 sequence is CASRSLLAGLNTEAFF. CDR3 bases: TGTGCCAGTAGATCCCTTCTGGCGGGGTTGAACACTGAAGCTTTCTTT.

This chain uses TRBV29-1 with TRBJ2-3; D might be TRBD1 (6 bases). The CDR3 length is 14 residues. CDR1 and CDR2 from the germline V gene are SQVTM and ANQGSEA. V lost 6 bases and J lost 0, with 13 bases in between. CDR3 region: CSVAMGASTDTQYF. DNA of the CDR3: TGCAGCGTGGCCATGGGGGCCAGCACAGATACGCAGTATTTT.

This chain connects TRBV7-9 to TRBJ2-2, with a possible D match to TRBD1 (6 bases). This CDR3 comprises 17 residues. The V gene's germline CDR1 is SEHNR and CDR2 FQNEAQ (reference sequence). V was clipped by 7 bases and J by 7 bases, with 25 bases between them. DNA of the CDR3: TGTGCCAGCACCAAGAACAGGGCTCTTCCCGCAAGCGGGGAGCTGTTTTTT. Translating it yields CASTKNRALPASGELFF.

As DNA, the CDR3 is TGCGCCAGCAGCTTCCTAGCGGATTCCTACGAGCAGTACTTC. It yields the protein CASSFLADSYEQYF. The genes are TRBV5-1 and TRBJ2-7, with 7 bases aligning to TRBD2. The CDR3 contains 14 residues. After removal of 2 bases from V and 1 base from J, the junction contained 3 bases not matched to a gene. The germline CDR1 and CDR2 sequences are SGHRS and YFSETQ. Variable domain in full (rest from reference TRBV5-1 and TRBJ2-7): KAGVTQTPRYLIKTRGQQVTLSCSPISGHRSVSWYQQTPGQGLQFLFEYFSETQRNKGNFPGRFSGRQFSNSRSEMNVSTLELGDSALYLCASSFLADSYEQYFGPGTRLTVT.

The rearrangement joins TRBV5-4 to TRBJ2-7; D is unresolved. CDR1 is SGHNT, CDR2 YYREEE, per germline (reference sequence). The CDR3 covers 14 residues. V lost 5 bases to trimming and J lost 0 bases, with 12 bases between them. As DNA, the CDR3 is TGTGCCAGCAGTCCGACGGCTAGCTCCTACGAGCAGTACTTC. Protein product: CASSPTASSYEQYF.

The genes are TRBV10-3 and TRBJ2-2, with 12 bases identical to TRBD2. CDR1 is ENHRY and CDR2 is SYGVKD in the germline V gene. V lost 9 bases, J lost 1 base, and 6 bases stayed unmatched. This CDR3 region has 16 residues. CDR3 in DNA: TGTGCCATAACTAGCGGGGGGCCGGGGAACACCGGGGAGCTGTTTTTT. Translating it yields CAITSGGPGNTGELFF.

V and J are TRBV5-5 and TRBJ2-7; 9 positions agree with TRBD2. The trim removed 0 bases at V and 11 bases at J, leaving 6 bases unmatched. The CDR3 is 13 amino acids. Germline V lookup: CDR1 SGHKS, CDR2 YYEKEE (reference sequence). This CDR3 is CASSLGLAGIKYF. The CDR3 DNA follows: TGTGCCAGCAGCTTGGGGCTAGCGGGAATCAAGTACTTC.

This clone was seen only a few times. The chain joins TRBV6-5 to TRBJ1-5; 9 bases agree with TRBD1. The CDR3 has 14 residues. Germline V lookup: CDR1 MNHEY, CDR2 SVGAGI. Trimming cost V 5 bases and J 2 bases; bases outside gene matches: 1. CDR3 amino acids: CASSRTGGNQPQHF. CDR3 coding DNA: TGTGCCAGCAGTAGGACAGGGGGCAATCAGCCCCAGCATTTT.

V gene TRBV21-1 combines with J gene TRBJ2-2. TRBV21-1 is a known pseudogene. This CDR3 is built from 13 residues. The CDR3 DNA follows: TGTGCCAGCAGTCTTAAGTATCCCGGGGAGCTGTTTTTT. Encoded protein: CASSLKYPGELFF.